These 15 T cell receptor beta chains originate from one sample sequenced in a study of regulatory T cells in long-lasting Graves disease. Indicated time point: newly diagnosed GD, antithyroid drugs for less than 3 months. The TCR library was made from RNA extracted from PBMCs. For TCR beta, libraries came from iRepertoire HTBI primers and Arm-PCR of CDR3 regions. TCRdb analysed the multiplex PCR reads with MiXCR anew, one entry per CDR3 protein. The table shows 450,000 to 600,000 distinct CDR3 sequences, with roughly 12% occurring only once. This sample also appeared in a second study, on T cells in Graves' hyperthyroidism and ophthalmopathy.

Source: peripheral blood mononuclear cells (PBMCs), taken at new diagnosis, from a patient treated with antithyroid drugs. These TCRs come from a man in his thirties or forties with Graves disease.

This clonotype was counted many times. The CDR3 region is CASSPLPGFPPYEQYF. The CDR3 nucleotides are TGTGCCAGCAGTCCCCTTCCAGGGTTTCCCCCCTACGAGCAGTACTTC. The chain employs TRBV12-3 or TRBV12-4 and TRBJ2-7, with D maybe TRBD1 (5 bases). Trimming took off 5 bases at V and 2 bases at J, with 19 bases between the two ends. The CDR3 loop spans 16 amino acids.

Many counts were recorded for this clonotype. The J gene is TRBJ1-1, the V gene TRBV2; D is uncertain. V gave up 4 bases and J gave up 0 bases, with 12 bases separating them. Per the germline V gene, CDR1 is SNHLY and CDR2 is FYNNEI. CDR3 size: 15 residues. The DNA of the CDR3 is TGTGCCAGCAGTGTGTTTTCGGAAGTGAACACTGAAGCTTTCTTT. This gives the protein CASSVFSEVNTEAFF.

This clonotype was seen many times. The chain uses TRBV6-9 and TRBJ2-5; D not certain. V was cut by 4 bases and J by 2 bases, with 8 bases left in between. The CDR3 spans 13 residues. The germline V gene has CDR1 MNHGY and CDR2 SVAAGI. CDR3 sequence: CASSSQEQETQYF. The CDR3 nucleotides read TGTGCCAGCAGTTCCCAGGAACAAGAGACCCAGTACTTC.

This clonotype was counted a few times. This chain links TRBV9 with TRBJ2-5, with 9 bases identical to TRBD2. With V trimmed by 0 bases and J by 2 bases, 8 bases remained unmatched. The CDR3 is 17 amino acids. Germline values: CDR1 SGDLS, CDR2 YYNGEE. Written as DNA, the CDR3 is TGTGCCAGCAGCGTAGCTACGTGGGCGGGAGGGCAAGAGACCCAGTACTTC. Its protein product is CASSVATWAGGQETQYF.

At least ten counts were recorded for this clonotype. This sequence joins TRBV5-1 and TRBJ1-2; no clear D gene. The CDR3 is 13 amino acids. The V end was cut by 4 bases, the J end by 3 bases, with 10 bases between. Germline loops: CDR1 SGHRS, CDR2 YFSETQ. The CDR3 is CASSTDGDYGYTF. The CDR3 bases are TGCGCCAGCAGCACGGATGGTGACTATGGCTACACCTTC.

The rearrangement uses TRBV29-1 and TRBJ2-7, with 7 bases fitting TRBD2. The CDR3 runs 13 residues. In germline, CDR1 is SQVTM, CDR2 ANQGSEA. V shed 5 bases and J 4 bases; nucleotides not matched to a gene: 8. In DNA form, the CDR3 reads TGCAGCGTTCTCGACCCCGGGGGGTACGAGCAGTACTTC. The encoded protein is CSVLDPGGYEQYF.

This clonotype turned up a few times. DNA of the CDR3: TGTGCCAGCAGCCCCCGGGCGGGGCGGGCAGATACGCAGTATTTT. Translation: CASSPRAGRADTQYF. This rearrangement joins TRBV3-1 to TRBJ2-3, with D perhaps TRBD2 (6 bases). Germline lookup yields CDR1 LGHDT and CDR2 YNNKEL (reference sequence). The CDR3 spans 15 residues. V was pared by 4 bases and J by 4 bases, with 15 bases between.

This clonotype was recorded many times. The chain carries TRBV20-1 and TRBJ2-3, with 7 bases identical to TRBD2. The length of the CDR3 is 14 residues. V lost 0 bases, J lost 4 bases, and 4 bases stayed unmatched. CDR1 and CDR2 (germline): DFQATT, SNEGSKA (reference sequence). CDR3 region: CSAREGGEADTQYF. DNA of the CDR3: TGCAGTGCTAGAGAGGGGGGGGAAGCAGATACGCAGTATTTT.

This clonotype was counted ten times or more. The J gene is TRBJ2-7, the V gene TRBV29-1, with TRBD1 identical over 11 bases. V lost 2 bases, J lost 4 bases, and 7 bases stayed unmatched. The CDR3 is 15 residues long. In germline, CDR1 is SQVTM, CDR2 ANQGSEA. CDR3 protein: CSVEYPDRGPYEQYF. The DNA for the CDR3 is TGCAGCGTTGAATACCCGGACAGGGGGCCTTACGAGCAGTACTTC.

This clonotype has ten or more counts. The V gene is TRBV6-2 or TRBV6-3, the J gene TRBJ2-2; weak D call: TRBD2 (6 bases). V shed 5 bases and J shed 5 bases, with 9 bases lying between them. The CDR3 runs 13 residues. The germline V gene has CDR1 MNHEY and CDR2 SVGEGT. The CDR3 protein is CASSVGRTGELFF. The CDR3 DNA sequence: TGTGCCAGCAGTGTAGGGAGGACCGGGGAGCTGTTTTTT.

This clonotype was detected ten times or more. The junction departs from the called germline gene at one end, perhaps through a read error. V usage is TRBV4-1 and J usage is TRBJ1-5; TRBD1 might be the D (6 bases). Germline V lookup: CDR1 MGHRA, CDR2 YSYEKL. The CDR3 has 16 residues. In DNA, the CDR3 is TGTGCCAGCAGCCCCCCCTCACACAGGGATTCGCAGCCCCAGCATTTT. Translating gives CASSPPSHRDSQPQHF.

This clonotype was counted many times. The CDR3 nucleotides read TGTGCTAGTGGGGTGGGACTAGGTAAAGCCGGGGAGCTGTTTTTT. Translating gives CASGVGLGKAGELFF. V gene TRBV12-5 combines with J gene TRBJ2-2, with 8 nucleotides matching TRBD2. J lost 6 bases, V lost 6 bases, and 9 bases had no gene match. Germline lookup yields CDR1 LGHNT and CDR2 FRNRAP. This CDR3 spans 15 amino acids.

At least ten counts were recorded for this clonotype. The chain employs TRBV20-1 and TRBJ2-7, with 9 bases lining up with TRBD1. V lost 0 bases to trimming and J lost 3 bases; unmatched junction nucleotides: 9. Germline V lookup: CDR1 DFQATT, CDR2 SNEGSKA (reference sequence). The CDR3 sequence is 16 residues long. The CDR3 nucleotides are TGCAGTGCTAGAGATCCCTCCGGACAGGGGTTCTACGAGCAGTACTTC. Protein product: CSARDPSGQGFYEQYF.

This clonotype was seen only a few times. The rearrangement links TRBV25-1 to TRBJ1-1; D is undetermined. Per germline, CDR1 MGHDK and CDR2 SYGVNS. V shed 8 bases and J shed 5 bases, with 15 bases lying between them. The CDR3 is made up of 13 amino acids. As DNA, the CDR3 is TGTGCCAGCGAGTACCTCAGTGGGACTGAAGCTTTCTTT. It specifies CASEYLSGTEAFF.

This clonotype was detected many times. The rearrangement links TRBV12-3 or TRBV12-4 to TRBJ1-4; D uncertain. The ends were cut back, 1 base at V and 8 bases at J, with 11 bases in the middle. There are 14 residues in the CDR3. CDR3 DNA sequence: TGTGCCAGCAGTTTAGGGAGTGATCGGGAAAAACTGTTTTTT. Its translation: CASSLGSDREKLFF.